These 24 T cell receptor beta chains share one sample of origin, sequenced in a study of cytomegalovirus exposure and HLA in healthy donors. The PCR was carried out with 60 Vbeta primers and 13 Jbeta primers. TCRdb keeps only in-frame clones here, not all; method: immunoSEQ multiplex PCR. The sample carries tens of thousands of clones, roughly 63% recorded once. The source material was PBMCs. The receptors were gathered from a boy between 10 and 17 years old in good health and CMV-seropositive.

The chain has TRBV7-9 and TRBJ2-5, with 9 nucleotides matching TRBD2. This CDR3 contains 18 residues. Germline CDR1 reads SEHNR; CDR2 reads FQNEAQ (reference sequence). J was trimmed by 5 bases and V by 4 bases; bases with no gene match: 17. Written as DNA, the CDR3 is TGTGCCAGCAGCTCCCGGGGGGGACTAGCCTCACGAGGGGAGACCCAGTACTTC. Translation: CASSSRGGLASRGETQYF.

A single count supports this clone. The chain recombines TRBV29-1 with TRBJ2-1, with D tentatively TRBD1 (5 bases). This CDR3 is built from 12 residues. The V gene lost 5 bases and the J gene lost 8 bases, with 13 bases spanning the gap. Germline CDR1 is SQVTM and CDR2 is ANQGSEA. CDR3 sequence (DNA): TGCAGCGTTTACTATACAGGCGATGAGCAGTTCTTC. Its protein product is CSVYYTGDEQFF.

The chain combines TRBV30 with TRBJ2-1; D ambiguous. The CDR3 is 14 amino acids. V lost 4 bases and J 0 bases, leaving 10 bases between the germline ends. The germline gives CDR1 GTSNPN, CDR2 SVGIG (reference sequence). The CDR3 DNA reads as TGTGCCTGGACCGCGGCAAGCTCCTACAATGAGCAGTTCTTC. Residues: CAWTAASSYNEQFF.

This chain connects TRBV10-3 to TRBJ1-1, with 8 bases matching TRBD1. V shed 0 bases, J shed 1 base, and the junction held 7 bases outside the gene matches. Per the germline V gene, CDR1 is ENHRY and CDR2 is SYGVKD. The CDR3 sequence is 17 residues long. The CDR3 region has the DNA TGTGCCATCAGTGAGTCGATCGGTACAGGGGGGAACACTGAAGCTTTCTTT. Translating gives CAISESIGTGGNTEAFF.

J is TRBJ2-7 and V is TRBV7-9; 11 bases map to TRBD1. Trimming took 5 bases from V and 3 from J; bases not matched to a gene: 15. The germline V gene encodes CDR1 SEHNR and CDR2 FQNEAQ (reference sequence). There are 18 residues in the CDR3. CDR3 residues: CASSTTGQGALIHYEQYF. The CDR3, as DNA: TGTGCCAGCAGCACTACCGGACAGGGGGCCTTAATACACTACGAGCAGTACTTC.

This rearrangement joins TRBV19 to TRBJ1-4; D may be TRBD1 (6 bases). Trimming took off 4 bases at V and 7 bases at J, with 22 bases between the two ends. CDR1 is LNHDA and CDR2 is SQIVND in the germline V gene (reference sequence). The CDR3 totals 17 residues. The chain's CDR3 is CASSKRTGGNIGEKLFF. Written as DNA, the CDR3 is TGTGCCAGTAGTAAACGGACGGGGGGCAATATCGGTGAAAAACTGTTTTTT. Using reference TRBV19 and TRBJ1-4 for the parts outside the CDR3, the full variable domain is DGGITQSPKYLFRKEGQNVTLSCEQNLNHDAMYWYRQDPGQGLRLIYYSQIVNDFQKGDIAEGYSVSREKKESFPLTVTSAQKNPTAFYLCASSKRTGGNIGEKLFFGSGTQLSVL.

The chain employs TRBV19 and TRBJ1-1, with D perhaps TRBD1 (5 bases). Germline V gene data show CDR1 as LNHDA and CDR2 as SQIVND (reference sequence). This CDR3 is 14 amino acids long. With 0 bases removed from V and 3 bases from J, the gap between germline ends came to 8 bases. The CDR3 spells CASSIDRRDTEAFF. The CDR3 nucleotides read TGTGCCAGTAGTATAGATCGCAGGGACACTGAAGCTTTCTTT.

In this sample, this clone turned up a few times. The rearrangement links TRBV10-1 to TRBJ1-1; 9 nucleotides match TRBD1. The V and J ends lost 7 bases and 0 bases, in that order; junction bases with no gene match: 9. CDR3 length equals 16 residues. Germline V gene sequence: CDR1 WNHNN, CDR2 SYGVQD (reference sequence). Written as DNA, the CDR3 is TGCGCCAGCACCTGGACAGGGGTCGGAATGAACACTGAAGCTTTCTTT. Its translation is CASTWTGVGMNTEAFF.

The chain carries TRBV13 and TRBJ2-3; no firm D call. V was pared by 5 bases and J by 0 bases, with 3 bases between. The CDR3 has 12 residues. Germline V gives CDR1 PRHDT, CDR2 FYEKMQ (reference sequence). Here the CDR3 reads CASSISTDTQYF. In nucleotides, the CDR3 is TGTGCCAGCAGCATAAGCACAGATACGCAGTATTTT.

This chain links TRBV7-9 with TRBJ2-7; 7 nucleotides match TRBD1. V was pared by 4 bases and J by 2 bases, with 5 bases of the junction left unmatched. CDR3 length: 14 residues. Germline CDR1 reads SEHNR; CDR2 reads FQNEAQ (reference sequence). The CDR3 spells CASSSDRVTYEQYF. Written as DNA, the CDR3 is TGTGCCAGCAGCTCAGACAGGGTCACCTACGAGCAGTACTTC.

This chain links TRBV6-1 with TRBJ1-2, with TRBD1 matching over 9 bases. Germline V CDR1 and CDR2: MNHNS, SASEGT. V gave up 5 bases and J gave up 7 bases; unmatched junction bases: 8. The CDR3 length is 14 residues. In DNA form, the CDR3 reads TGTGCCAGCAGTCGTGGGACAGGGTCTTTTGGCTACACCTTC. It yields the protein CASSRGTGSFGYTF.

This chain uses TRBV6-6 with TRBJ1-1; D is ambiguous. This CDR3 is built from 12 residues. Deletions cut 5 bases from V and 5 bases from J, with 9 bases between. Germline CDR1 and CDR2: MNHNY and SVGAGI (reference sequence). The CDR3 DNA reads TGTGCCAGCAGTCGACGGGATACTGAAGCTTTCTTT. Protein: CASSRRDTEAFF.

V gene TRBV30 combines with J gene TRBJ1-5, with D maybe TRBD1 (6 bases). The V end lost 3 bases, the J end lost 9 bases, and 15 bases lay between the germline ends. This CDR3 is built from 13 residues. Germline assignment: CDR1 GTSNPN and CDR2 SVGIG (reference sequence). The CDR3 DNA sequence: TGTGCCTGGAGCGGACAGCCCGAGCGGCCCCAGCATTTT. It is translated as CAWSGQPERPQHF.

This chain joins TRBV6-5 and TRBJ2-7; 7 bases match TRBD1. CDR1 MNHEY and CDR2 SVGAGI come from the germline V gene. The CDR3 is 15 residues long. The junction had 6 bases not matched to a gene; V was cut back by 2 bases and J by 2 bases. DNA of the CDR3: TGTGCCAGCAGTTACGGGACAGTTACCGCCTACGAGCAGTACTTC. As protein: CASSYGTVTAYEQYF.

The chain combines TRBV5-1 with TRBJ2-3; the D gene is possibly TRBD1 (6 bases). This CDR3 comprises 16 residues. V dropped 0 bases and J dropped 2 bases, with 13 bases sitting between them. The V gene's germline CDR1 is SGHRS and CDR2 YFSETQ. The CDR3 DNA reads as TGCGCCAGCAGCTTGGCCCTGGACAGCTTCACAGATACGCAGTATTTT. Translation: CASSLALDSFTDTQYF. Full variable domain (missing parts from reference TRBV5-1 and TRBJ2-3): KAGVTQTPRYLIKTRGQQVTLSCSPISGHRSVSWYQQTPGQGLQFLFEYFSETQRNKGNFPGRFSGRQFSNSRSEMNVSTLELGDSALYLCASSLALDSFTDTQYFGPGTRLTVL.

The J gene is TRBJ2-2, the V gene TRBV4-3; TRBD1 matches at 8 bases. V lost 0 bases, J lost 3 bases, and 18 bases stayed unmatched. CDR3 length: 21 residues. Germline CDR1 LGHNA, CDR2 YSLEER. The DNA of the CDR3 is TGCGCCAGCAGCCAAGAAGGGGGGACAGGATTCGGCGTGGGGTACACCGGGGAGCTGTTTTTT. Encoded protein: CASSQEGGTGFGVGYTGELFF.

The chain has TRBV18 and TRBJ1-2, with 9 nucleotides matching TRBD1. V dropped 3 bases and J dropped 4; count of bases not matched to a gene: 3. The CDR3 length is 14 residues. The germline V gene encodes CDR1 KGHSH and CDR2 LQKENI. Here the CDR3 reads CASSPGQGSYGYTF. CDR3 coding DNA: TGTGCCAGCTCACCGGGACAGGGAAGCTATGGCTACACCTTC.

The table lists this clone with a count of one. The chain has TRBV7-3 and TRBJ1-2; D possibly corresponds to TRBD1 (5 bases). Germline V gene lookup returns CDR1 SGHTA and CDR2 FQGTGA. The length of the CDR3 is 14 residues. V was trimmed by 1 base and J by 6 bases, leaving 12 bases between them. The CDR3 DNA reads as TGTGCCAGCAGCTTAAGCGGGGCGCCCGATGGCTACACCTTC. Protein: CASSLSGAPDGYTF.

J is TRBJ2-7 and V is TRBV30; 12 bases map to TRBD2. V dropped 3 bases and J dropped 4; count of bases not matched to a gene: 7. The CDR3 has 15 residues. CDR1 is GTSNPN and CDR2 is SVGIG in the germline V gene (reference sequence). In nucleotides, the CDR3 is TGTGCCTGGAGGGACGGGACTAGCGGGTATTACGAGCAGTACTTC. As protein: CAWRDGTSGYYEQYF.

The rearrangement joins TRBV9 to TRBJ2-2, with 12 nucleotides matching TRBD1. The V segment lost 1 base and the J segment 6 bases; nucleotides outside the gene matches: 7. The CDR3 is 17 residues long. The germline V gene has CDR1 SGDLS and CDR2 YYNGEE. The CDR3 spells CASSVTPGQGAPGELFF. The CDR3 DNA follows: TGTGCCAGCAGCGTAACTCCGGGACAGGGGGCGCCCGGGGAGCTGTTTTTT.

A word on this clone: Its ends do not fully match the called genes, so a read error is possible. This chain connects TRBV7-9 to TRBJ2-7, with D perhaps matching TRBD1 (5 bases). The CDR3 runs to 12 residues. From germline, CDR1 is SEHNR and CDR2 FQNEAQ (reference sequence). CDR3 DNA sequence: TGTTCCAGCAGCCATACAGGCGGCGAGCAGTACTTC. It specifies CSSSHTGGEQYF.

This chain connects TRBV9 to TRBJ2-2, with 7 bases lining up with TRBD2. With V trimmed by 4 bases and J by 4 bases, 7 bases remained unmatched. CDR3 size: 15 residues. Germline CDR1 reads SGDLS; CDR2 reads YYNGEE. CDR3 in amino acids: CASSPTSSITGELFF. The CDR3 DNA is TGTGCCAGCAGCCCGACTAGCTCGATCACCGGGGAGCTGTTTTTT.

This clone was recorded a few times. V is TRBV4-2 and J is TRBJ2-2, with unresolved D. The CDR3 length is 13 residues. Germline loops: CDR1 LGHNA, CDR2 YNFKEQ. V lost 5 bases to trimming and J lost 6 bases, with 10 bases between them. CDR3 sequence: CASSSFESGELFF. The CDR3 DNA is TGTGCCAGCAGCTCATTCGAGTCCGGGGAGCTGTTTTTT.

This clone occurred a few times. The CDR3 reads CASSPTRTGEQYF. In DNA, the CDR3 is TGTGCCAGCAGCCCGACAAGAACGGGGGAGCAGTACTTC. The chain combines TRBV14 with TRBJ2-7; D is possibly TRBD2 (5 bases). The germline V gene encodes CDR1 SGHDN and CDR2 FVKESK. This CDR3 has 13 amino acids. V shed 4 bases and J shed 7 bases, with 14 bases lying between them.